The entry that follows covers one T cell receptor (beta chain) sequence. Its antigen remains undetermined. Per-base quality was not reported, and no clone a single base away is much larger than it. The method was the immunoSEQ multiplex PCR assay. Rearranged TCR beta chain sequences were amplified with the hsTCRB Kit following the manufacturer's protocol. An Illumina MiSeq was used to sequence the TCRB libraries. The source study handled its data this way. Demultiplexing, trimming and gene mapping were performed with the kit vendor's proprietary platform. What TCRdb holds here is the immuneACCESS table cut down to in-frame rearrangements. Part of the clones is not present; checked against another copy, under half of the missing clones reflect an unresolved V gene, and the others are unexplained. The V and J calls and the clone size are those of that table, but D and trimming were determined from the DNA. The sample records 37,000 or so clones, roughly 80% of which are singletons. 20% to 25% of the sample is held by the ten biggest clonotypes.

These data are taken from a study of a mutant IDH1 vaccine in newly diagnosed glioma (dated by TCRdb to about 2021). Regarding the complete study: Eight vaccinations were administered to patients in weeks 1, 3, 5, 7, 11, 15, 19 and 23, corresponding to visits V03 through V10. Vaccination started 4-6 weeks after radiotherapy alone, or was given together with temozolomide cycles in the groups whose treatment included chemotherapy. The roughly 33 treated patients were approximately 60% male and about 40% female, with a mean age of approximately 40 years. Prior to enrollment, standard therapy consisting of radiotherapy alone, temozolomide alone, or radiochemotherapy with temozolomide had been administered to patients, with the combination being received by most patients. Six visits were used for peripheral blood collection: V03 (baseline), V05, V07, V10, V12 and V13. For exploratory analyses, longitudinal TCRB deep sequencing was carried out in more than 20 treated patients wherever samples were available.

The time point label, as the study defines it: week 5, during vaccination. Each vaccine dose, consisting of 300 ug of a 20-mer mutant IDH1 peptide in Montanide, was administered subcutaneously with topical imiquimod. All donors had newly diagnosed IDH1-mutant astrocytomas of WHO grade 3 or 4 that showed loss of nuclear ATRX. The samples were drawn from NOA16, a multicentre, single-arm, open-label phase I trial in Germany that tested a mutant IDH1 peptide vaccine in humans for the first time. Genomic DNA for TCRB sequencing was isolated from EDTA blood with the DNeasy Blood and Tissue Kit. What the authors observed across the whole study: Pseudoprogression appeared unrelated to alterations in the top peripheral T cell clonotypes detected by TCRB sequencing. The authors noted that analyses of patient blood samples could not be reproduced because of sample limitations. PBMC samples for TCRB deep sequencing were selected based on availability. Across multiple MHC alleles, vaccine-induced immune responses were seen in more than 90% of patients.

This TCR derives from a man aged 25-45 years with glioma. Sequencing was performed on PBMCs, taken from a glioma patient whose treatment included an IDH1 peptide vaccine.

The nucleotide sequence is given as TGTGCCAGCCTGAAGCGGGCTAGCGGGGGTCCCACCGGGGAGCTGTTTTTT. Its translation reads: CASLKRASGGPTGELFF. The chain is encoded by TRBV2 joined to TRBJ2-2; 10 bases in between match TRBD2. Per the germline V gene, SNHLY is the CDR1 and FYNNEI is the CDR2. There are 17 amino acids in the CDR3, from cysteine to phenylalanine inclusive. Just the 51-base CDR3 DNA is kept, in frame starting at base 1. The germline V and J ends show losses of 8 bases and 4 bases respectively, and no gene match explains 13 bases of the junction. With all but the CDR3 taken from the reference TRBV2 and TRBJ2-2 genes, the full variable domain is: EPEVTQTPSHQVTQMGQEVILRCVPISNHLYFYWYRQILGQKVEFLVSFYNNEISEKSEIFDDQFSVERPDGSNFTLKIRSTKLEDSAMYFCASLKRASGGPTGELFFGEGSRLTVL.